These 21 T cell receptor beta chains were all obtained from the same sample, sequenced in a study of T cell responses to AZD1222 COVID-19 vaccine. Only in-frame clones appear in the TCRdb table, and some are missing; sequencing was by immunoSEQ multiplex PCR. This table lists around 140,000 clones. Material for sequencing was peripheral blood. All receptors derive from an adult in good health.

This chain joins TRBV28 and TRBJ2-7, with D tentatively TRBD1 (6 bases). The V and J ends lost 6 bases and 2 bases respectively, with 11 bases between them. This CDR3 spans 13 amino acids. Germline CDR1 is MDHEN and CDR2 is SYDVKM. CDR3 nucleotide sequence: TGTGCCAGCAGGCCCGGACAGACCTACGAGCAGTACTTC. Translation gives CASRPGQTYEQYF.

The chain's CDR3 is CASSQPGDYGYTF. The CDR3 DNA is TGTGCCAGCAGCCAGCCGGGCGACTATGGCTACACCTTC. The rearrangement uses TRBV7-2 and TRBJ1-2, with unresolved D. The CDR3 runs to 13 residues. Trimming cost V 5 bases and J 3 bases, with 10 bases left between them. Germline V gene sequence: CDR1 SGHTA, CDR2 FQGNSA. Full variable domain (remainder filled in from reference TRBV7-2 and TRBJ1-2): GAGVSQSPSNKVTEKGKDVELRCDPISGHTALYWYRQSLGQGLEFLIYFQGNSAPDKSGLPSDRFSAERTGGSVSTLTIQRTQQEDSAVYLCASSQPGDYGYTFGSGTRLTVV.

The genes are TRBV13 and TRBJ2-3, with TRBD1 identical over 7 bases. The germline CDR1 and CDR2 sequences are PRHDT and FYEKMQ (reference sequence). V was clipped by 5 bases and J by 1 base; unmatched bases: 3. The CDR3 runs 14 residues. Written as DNA, the CDR3 is TGTGCCAGCAGCCTGGGACAGCGCACAGATACGCAGTATTTT. Amino acids: CASSLGQRTDTQYF.

The V gene is TRBV10-3, the J gene TRBJ1-4; no firm D call. The germline V gene encodes CDR1 ENHRY and CDR2 SYGVKD. The CDR3 sequence is 13 residues long. Trimming took off 6 bases at V and 5 bases at J, with 10 bases between the two ends. This chain's CDR3 is CAIREGGNEKLFF. Written as DNA, the CDR3 is TGTGCCATCAGGGAAGGTGGGAATGAAAAACTGTTTTTT.

This chain links TRBV11-3 with TRBJ2-5, with a weak D call TRBD2 (5 bases). The V end lost 0 bases, the J end lost 4 bases, and 9 bases lay between the germline ends. This CDR3 has 14 amino acids. Germline V gives CDR1 SGHNT, CDR2 YENEEA. The CDR3 is CASSLDRERETQYF. In DNA, the CDR3 is TGTGCCAGCAGCTTAGATCGGGAACGAGAGACCCAGTACTTC.

CDR3 residues: CASSQETSGEETQYF. The CDR3 nucleotides read TGTGCCAGCAGCCAAGAGACTAGCGGGGAGGAGACCCAGTACTTC. The rearrangement uses TRBV4-2 and TRBJ2-5; 11 bases are shared with TRBD2. V lost 0 bases and J lost 5; bases outside the gene matches: 2. CDR3 length equals 15 residues. CDR1 is LGHNA and CDR2 is YNFKEQ in the germline V gene.

The V and J genes are TRBV27 and TRBJ2-2; the match to TRBD2 covers 10 bases. CDR1 is MNHEY and CDR2 is SMNVEV in the germline V gene (reference sequence). The V segment lost 7 bases and the J segment 1 base; nucleotides outside the gene matches: 12. The CDR3 contains 18 residues. CDR3 residues: CASKASGGPMLNTGELFF. CDR3 DNA: TGTGCCAGCAAGGCTAGCGGGGGACCTATGCTGAACACCGGGGAGCTGTTTTTT.

The chain uses TRBV4-2 and TRBJ1-6; a weak D match, TRBD1 (5 bases). CDR1 is LGHNA and CDR2 is YNFKEQ in the germline V gene. This CDR3 spans 14 amino acids. The germline V and J ends were trimmed by 0 bases and 8 bases, with 8 bases remaining between them. In DNA form, the CDR3 reads TGTGCCAGCAGCCAAGAGTGGGACTATTCACCCCTCCACTTT. As protein: CASSQEWDYSPLHF.

The rearrangement links TRBV6-5 to TRBJ2-1, with D uncertain. The germline V gene encodes CDR1 MNHEY and CDR2 SVGAGI. The V and J ends lost 6 bases and 3 bases respectively, with 9 bases between them. The CDR3 has 13 residues. CDR3 nucleotides: TGTGCCAGCAGAGTCTCAGTCTACAATGAGCAGTTCTTC. Protein product: CASRVSVYNEQFF.

J is TRBJ1-1 and V is TRBV12-5, with unresolved D. V lost 0 bases and J 1 base, leaving 15 bases between the germline ends. The CDR3 spans 17 residues. Germline values: CDR1 LGHNT, CDR2 FRNRAP. The CDR3 DNA reads as TGTGCTAGTGGTTTGGTACGGGTGGCTTTGACGAACACTGAAGCTTTCTTT. Translated: CASGLVRVALTNTEAFF.

Concerning this clone itself: Relative to the germline gene, one junction end is altered; a read error may explain this. This sequence joins TRBV7-2 and TRBJ2-5, with 12 bases matching TRBD2. This CDR3 has 15 residues. Germline V CDR1 and CDR2: SGHTA, FQGNSA. CDR3 nucleotides: TGTGCCAGCAGCTTAGAAGGGACTAGCGGGTCCACCCAGCACTTC. It is translated as CASSLEGTSGSTQHF.

This chain links TRBV4-2 with TRBJ1-6; D is ambiguous. The CDR3 runs 17 residues. Trimming pared 1 base from V and 4 bases from J, leaving 14 bases between. The germline CDR1 and CDR2 sequences are LGHNA and YNFKEQ. This CDR3 reads CASSQGVPRLYNSPLHF. The CDR3 bases are TGTGCCAGCAGCCAAGGGGTGCCCCGTCTTTATAATTCACCCCTCCACTTT.

J is TRBJ2-1 and V is TRBV6-6, with 7 bases lining up with TRBD1. Germline assignment: CDR1 MNHNY and CDR2 SVGAGI (reference sequence). This CDR3 is built from 15 residues. The V segment lost 0 bases and the J segment 4 bases; nucleotides outside the gene matches: 3. CDR3 residues: CASSYSTGTYNEQFF. The CDR3, as DNA: TGTGCCAGCAGTTACTCGACAGGGACGTACAATGAGCAGTTCTTC.

This chain joins TRBV6-2 or TRBV6-3 and TRBJ2-3; TRBD2 matches 8 bases. Losses at the gene ends were 2 bases for V and 3 bases for J; bases not matched to a gene: 10. Looked up from germline, CDR1 is MNHEY and CDR2 is SVGEGT. There are 17 residues in the CDR3. CDR3 protein: CASSYADSGLATDTQYF. The CDR3 nucleotides are TGTGCCAGCAGTTACGCGGATAGTGGACTAGCTACAGATACGCAGTATTTT.

This rearrangement joins TRBV4-2 to TRBJ2-7; D is uncertain. This CDR3 spans 13 amino acids. Germline CDR1 and CDR2: LGHNA and YNFKEQ. V was pared by 1 base and J by 3 bases, with 7 bases between. CDR3 nucleotide sequence: TGTGCCAGCAGCCAAGCCGGTTACTACGAGCAGTACTTC. It codes for CASSQAGYYEQYF.

The chain employs TRBV11-3 and TRBJ1-2, with a possible D match to TRBD1 (5 bases). The CDR3 runs 15 residues. Germline-derived CDR1 and CDR2 are SGHNT and YENEEA. Trimming took 2 bases from V and 4 from J, leaving 14 bases between them. CDR3 protein: CASSLLGGAGYGYTF. CDR3 DNA: TGTGCCAGCAGCTTACTCGGAGGGGCTGGCTATGGCTACACCTTC.

The rearrangement uses TRBV28 and TRBJ1-1, with 8 bases matching TRBD1. The CDR3 runs to 15 residues. CDR1 and CDR2 (germline): MDHEN, SYDVKM. V trimming: 7 bases; J trimming: 2 bases; junction bases outside the gene matches: 9. CDR3 coding DNA: TGTGCCAGCACCCCTGGGACAGGTCGAAACACTGAAGCTTTCTTT. It is translated as CASTPGTGRNTEAFF.

The chain carries TRBV3-1 (or the pseudogene TRBV3-2) and TRBJ1-2; D gene uncertain. V lost 1 base to trimming and J lost 4 bases, with 10 bases between them. Germline assignment: CDR1 LGHDT and CDR2 YNNKEL (reference sequence). The CDR3 runs to 14 residues. CDR3 sequence: CASSQVGSAYGYTF. In nucleotides, the CDR3 is TGTGCCAGCAGCCAAGTAGGGTCGGCCTATGGCTACACCTTC.

The rearrangement uses TRBV7-3 and TRBJ2-1; 13 bases match TRBD2. V dropped 5 bases and J dropped 9; count of bases not matched to a gene: 10. Germline-derived CDR1 and CDR2 are SGHTA and FQGTGA. The CDR3 length is 16 residues. This CDR3 reads CASSPELAGGPGEQFF. For the CDR3, the DNA is TGTGCCAGCAGCCCGGAACTAGCGGGGGGGCCTGGTGAGCAGTTCTTC.

The chain carries TRBV5-5 and TRBJ1-1; maybe TRBD1 (6 bases). The CDR3 sequence is 15 residues long. Germline CDR1 reads SGHKS; CDR2 reads YYEKEE (reference sequence). V was trimmed by 4 bases and J by 2 bases, leaving 15 bases between them. The CDR3 DNA follows: TGTGCCAGCAGCCCCCGAAGACAGGTAAACACTGAAGCTTTCTTT. It translates to CASSPRRQVNTEAFF.

This sequence joins TRBV19 and TRBJ1-5, with D unclear. This CDR3 is 13 amino acids long. Germline V gives CDR1 LNHDA, CDR2 SQIVND (reference sequence). V was cut by 4 bases and J by 3 bases, with 7 bases left in between. For the CDR3, the DNA is TGTGCCAGTAGTAGTGACCTCAATCAGCCCCAGCATTTT. Residues: CASSSDLNQPQHF.